This T cell receptor beta chain appears in the sequencing data of a study of cytomegalovirus exposure and HLA in healthy donors. At the level of the study: Prior work identified under 130 million unique TCR beta sequences in about 179 million T cells.

Unmatched junction bases numbered 5, after V lost 0 bases and J lost 9 bases. There are 16 residues in the CDR3. Germline loops: CDR1 LGHNA, CDR2 YSLEER. Study-wide results and limits: Some public TCRs appeared in many individuals, while most sequences were rare. Fewer N-insertions than the roughly 630-donor mean were reportedly shown by an Asian-associated ancestry cluster in a later analysis. Sequencing likely caused a cluster of highly shared sequence variants.

To note about this clone: What it recognizes is unknown.

PCR used 60 Vbeta primers and 13 Jbeta primers. Libraries were prepared by immunoSEQ multiplex PCR; TCRdb keeps only in-frame clonotypes and omits some of them. Its table records over 100,000 clones. The source material was PBMCs. V and J are TRBV4-3 and TRBJ2-1; 13 bases are shared with TRBD2. The origin of this receptor is a man aged 18 to 35 in good health and CMV-seronegative. The CDR3 region is CASSQDRTSGRGEQFF. The CDR3 nucleotides are TGCGCCAGCAGCCAAGATCGAACTAGCGGGAGGGGTGAGCAGTTCTTC.